This T cell receptor beta chain derives from a study of shared T cell receptors in the human thymus. The CDR3 has 16 amino acids. CDR1 MNHEY and CDR2 SVGAGI come from the germline V gene. Trimming shortened V by 4 bases and J by 6 bases, and 21 bases separated the two germline ends. The assay was immunoSEQ multiplex PCR, and TCRdb's table has in-frame clones only and misses some. Found here are 500,000 to 550,000 clones, more than 75% of them singletons; the top ten hold more than 0.01%. These data were also reused for a study on human thymus T cells.

The sample consisted of thymocytes. The chain links TRBV6-5 to TRBJ1-1, with D possibly being TRBD1 (5 bases). This clonotype originated in a boy in the first two years of life with a congenital heart defect. CDR3 sequence reads: CASSSPGLHWGAEAFF. Written as DNA, the CDR3 is TGTGCCAGCAGTTCTCCGGGACTGCATTGGGGGGCTGAAGCTTTCTTT.